What follows are 23 T cell receptor beta chains derived from one specimen sequenced in a study of T cell repertoires in cytomegalovirus infection. Antigens for these TCRs are unknown. TCRdb recomputed calls from the reads with MiXCR, one row per CDR3 protein. In the table there are approximately 770,000 distinct CDR3 sequences, 25% to 30% of which are singletons. The material sequenced was cultured CD8+ T cells from PBMCs, taken from culture after CMV antigen stimulation. These TCRs come from a human donor in good health (CMV status not recorded). Some clones in this sample may be carry-over from other donors' samples.

V usage is TRBV28 and J usage is TRBJ2-5; 9 bases are shared with TRBD1. In germline, CDR1 is MDHEN, CDR2 SYDVKM. The length of the CDR3 is 14 residues. Trimming took 6 bases from V and 5 from J; bases not matched to a gene: 7. The CDR3 region has the DNA TGTGCCAGCAGGGAGACAGGGGGAGCGGAGACCCAGTACTTC. Translation gives CASRETGGAETQYF.

The rearrangement joins TRBV20-1 to TRBJ1-2; D unclear. This CDR3 spans 12 amino acids. Germline V gives CDR1 DFQATT, CDR2 SNEGSKA (reference sequence). V lost 3 bases, J lost 1 base, and 6 bases lay in between. CDR3 in amino acids: CSASGSNYGYTF. CDR3 sequence (DNA): TGCAGTGCTAGCGGGAGTAACTATGGCTACACCTTC.

The J gene is TRBJ1-2, the V gene TRBV4-3; tentative D call: TRBD1 (6 bases). V gave up 2 bases and J gave up 2 bases, with 12 bases separating them. This CDR3 has 15 residues. Germline CDR1 LGHNA, CDR2 YSLEER. The CDR3 loop reads CASSQITGYNYGYTF. Written as DNA, the CDR3 is TGCGCCAGCAGCCAAATTACAGGGTACAACTATGGCTACACCTTC.

The chain recombines TRBV15 with TRBJ1-2, with 7 bases that match TRBD1. Germline V gives CDR1 LNHNV, CDR2 YYDKDF (reference sequence). The CDR3 sequence is 17 residues long. With V trimmed by 0 bases and J by 4 bases, 11 bases remained unmatched. CDR3 amino acids: CATSRDLNRGLGYGYTF. The CDR3 DNA reads TGTGCCACCAGCAGAGATCTAAATAGGGGGCTCGGCTATGGCTACACCTTC.

This sequence joins TRBV11-2 and TRBJ2-1, with D possibly TRBD1 on 5 matching bases. The V gene lost 4 bases and the J gene lost 9 bases, with 10 bases spanning the gap. Germline-derived CDR1 and CDR2 are SGHAT and FQNNGV. CDR3 length: 12 residues. The CDR3 here is CASSSAGPEQFF. As DNA, the CDR3 is TGTGCCAGCAGCTCCGCAGGGCCTGAGCAGTTCTTC.

With regard to this clonotype: The junction does not match germline at one end; this may be a read error. V gene TRBV6-1 combines with J gene TRBJ1-1; unclear D gene. The CDR3 extends over 11 amino acids. CDR1 and CDR2 (germline): MNHNS, SASEGT. The DNA of the CDR3 is TGTGCCAGCAGGGAAGGAGGTCGAGCTTTCTTT. It yields the protein CASREGGRAFF.

This sequence joins TRBV7-6 and TRBJ2-1; D is possibly TRBD1 (6 bases). V gave up 3 bases and J gave up 6 bases, with 12 bases separating them. The CDR3 is 14 residues long. Germline CDR1 reads SGHVS; CDR2 reads FNYEAQ. Here the CDR3 reads CASSFATGSNEQFF. The CDR3 DNA reads as TGTGCCAGCAGCTTTGCAACAGGGAGCAATGAGCAGTTCTTC.

In this sample, this clonotype turned up many times. V gene TRBV7-2 combines with J gene TRBJ2-3; D gene ambiguous. This CDR3 spans 11 amino acids. Germline V gives CDR1 SGHTA, CDR2 FQGNSA. The V gene lost 3 bases and the J gene lost 5 bases, with 3 bases spanning the gap. The CDR3 coding sequence is TGTGCCAGCAGCTTTCAAGATACGCAGTATTTT. This gives the protein CASSFQDTQYF.

The chain employs TRBV7-9 and TRBJ1-4; perhaps TRBD1 as D (5 bases). Looked up from germline, CDR1 is SEHNR and CDR2 is FQNEAQ (reference sequence). Trimming removed 4 bases at V and 8 bases at J, with 14 bases between. The CDR3 consists of 14 residues. The CDR3 DNA is TGTGCCAGCAGCTCCACAGGTCACTTAGAAAAACTGTTTTTT. Translation gives CASSSTGHLEKLFF.

There are a few counts of this clonotype. The chain uses TRBV6-1 and TRBJ2-3; TRBD2 aligns across 7 bases. The junction had 17 bases not matched to a gene; V was cut back by 10 bases and J by 4 bases. The CDR3 length is 16 residues. Germline V lookup: CDR1 MNHNS, CDR2 SASEGT. CDR3 loop: CATTWTSSLASDTQYF. The DNA of the CDR3 is TGTGCCACTACTTGGACTAGTTCGCTCGCGTCAGATACGCAGTATTTT.

This rearrangement joins TRBV20-1 to TRBJ2-3; D gene unclear. The V gene's germline CDR1 is DFQATT and CDR2 SNEGSKA (reference sequence). This CDR3 comprises 13 residues. Between the trimmed V and J ends, which lost 3 bases and 8 bases, there was a span of 15 bases. The CDR3 loop reads CSASAVGSGTQYF. CDR3 in DNA: TGCAGTGCTAGTGCCGTGGGCAGTGGTACGCAGTATTTT.

The gene calls are TRBV6-2 or TRBV6-3 and TRBJ2-7; no reliable D call. The V end lost 7 bases, the J end lost 3 bases, and 13 bases lay between the germline ends. The CDR3 is 13 residues long. CDR1 and CDR2 from the germline V gene are MNHEY and SVGEGT. The CDR3 region is CASNPADGYEQYV. The CDR3 nucleotides read TGTGCCAGCAACCCTGCCGACGGCTACGAGCAGTACGTC.

The rearrangement links TRBV19 to TRBJ1-2; D gene ambiguous. This CDR3 contains 13 residues. Looked up from germline, CDR1 is LNHDA and CDR2 is SQIVND (reference sequence). V lost 5 bases to trimming and J lost 8 bases, with 15 bases between them. The CDR3 DNA reads TGTGCCAGTAGTCAATCGCAGGCGCGCGGCTACACCTTC. Translation: CASSQSQARGYTF.

This chain uses TRBV27 with TRBJ2-7; a possible D gene is TRBD2 (6 bases). Germline assignment: CDR1 MNHEY and CDR2 SMNVEV (reference sequence). Trimming left V 2 bases short and J 7 bases short, with 15 bases between. CDR3 length: 14 residues. This CDR3 is CASSLGLAIEEQYF. CDR3 nucleotides: TGTGCCAGCAGTTTAGGTCTAGCGATAGAGGAGCAGTACTTC.

The rearrangement joins TRBV5-6 to TRBJ2-1, with TRBD2 matching 10 bases. This CDR3 region has 15 residues. The junction had 7 bases not matched to a gene; V was cut back by 4 bases and J by 6 bases. The germline gives CDR1 SGHDT, CDR2 YYEEEE. This CDR3 is CASSLPWTSGNEQFF. The CDR3 region has the DNA TGTGCCAGCAGCCTCCCATGGACTAGCGGCAATGAGCAGTTCTTC.

The V and J genes are TRBV29-1 and TRBJ1-5, with D unresolved. This CDR3 region has 14 residues. Germline V gives CDR1 SQVTM, CDR2 ANQGSEA. Trimming cost V 5 bases and J 0 bases, with 11 bases left between them. CDR3 DNA sequence: TGCAGCGTTTCCGACGAAAATAGCAATCAGCCCCAGCATTTT. Translated, it gives CSVSDENSNQPQHF.

The chain carries TRBV7-2 and TRBJ1-1; tentatively, D is TRBD1 (6 bases). CDR1 SGHTA and CDR2 FQGNSA come from the germline V gene. Trimming pared 6 bases from V and 9 bases from J, leaving 23 bases between. The CDR3 loop spans 15 amino acids. The CDR3 nucleotides read TGTGCCAGCAGTTCTCACCGTTCGGACAGACAAAAAGCTTTCTTT. This codes for CASSSHRSDRQKAFF.

Only a few counts were recorded for this clonotype. This chain links TRBV6-1 with TRBJ2-1, with TRBD1 matching over 7 bases. V was pared by 6 bases and J by 9 bases, with 5 bases of the junction left unmatched. The germline V gene encodes CDR1 MNHNS and CDR2 SASEGT. The CDR3 extends over 12 amino acids. CDR3 DNA sequence: TGTGCCAGCAGGGAACAGGGGCCTGAGCAGTTCTTC. Protein: CASREQGPEQFF.

The rearrangement joins TRBV11-2 to TRBJ1-1; D perhaps matches TRBD1 (6 bases). CDR1 and CDR2 (germline): SGHAT, FQNNGV. CDR3 size: 15 residues. V lost 5 bases and J lost 4, with 17 bases in between. The CDR3 loop reads CASSAVGGMSTEAFF. The CDR3, as DNA: TGTGCCAGCAGCGCCGTCGGGGGCATGAGCACTGAAGCTTTCTTT.

V and J are TRBV11-2 and TRBJ2-5; TRBD2 aligns across 13 bases. J gave up 4 bases and V 5 bases, and 4 bases lay outside the gene matches. The CDR3 is 15 amino acids. Per the germline V gene, CDR1 is SGHAT and CDR2 is FQNNGV. The CDR3 spells CASSLLAGGTETQYF. As DNA, the CDR3 is TGTGCCAGCAGCCTACTAGCGGGGGGGACAGAGACCCAGTACTTC.

The chain links TRBV7-9 to TRBJ2-4; TRBD1 matches at 9 bases. Germline V lookup: CDR1 SEHNR, CDR2 FQNEAQ (reference sequence). The ends lost 1 base at V and 4 bases at J; junction bases unmatched: 2. The CDR3 has 15 amino acids. This CDR3 reads CASSLEGTGKNIQYF. CDR3 DNA: TGTGCCAGCAGCTTAGAAGGGACAGGGAAAAACATTCAGTACTTC.

The rearrangement links TRBV4-3 to TRBJ2-4; the D call may be TRBD1 or TRBD2 (6 bases each). Between the trimmed V and J ends, which lost 1 base and 0 bases, there was a span of 13 bases. Germline loops: CDR1 LGHNA, CDR2 YSLEER. The CDR3 is 17 residues long. The DNA for the CDR3 is TGCGCCAGCAGCCAAGGGAAGGGGGGAATAGCCAAAAACATTCAGTACTTC. Translation gives CASSQGKGGIAKNIQYF.

The chain has TRBV2 and TRBJ2-1; 12 bases match TRBD2. CDR1 is SNHLY, CDR2 FYNNEI, per germline. The CDR3 contains 17 residues. Trimming cost V 11 bases and J 0 bases; bases outside gene matches: 11. The chain's CDR3 is CAALRTSGASSYNEQFF. The CDR3 bases are TGTGCCGCCCTTAGGACTAGCGGGGCGAGCTCCTACAATGAGCAGTTCTTC. The variable domain in full, with the rest retrieved from reference TRBV2 and TRBJ2-1, is EPEVTQTPSHQVTQMGQEVILRCVPISNHLYFYWYRQILGQKVEFLVSFYNNEISEKSEIFDDQFSVERPDGSNFTLKIRSTKLEDSAMYFCAALRTSGASSYNEQFFGPGTRLTVL.